These 25 T cell receptor beta chains originate from one sample sequenced in a study of T cells in Graves' hyperthyroidism and ophthalmopathy. The CDR3 regions of TCR beta were amplified from RNA transcripts. First-round RT-PCR with HTBI primers amplified the TCR CDR3 region. TCRdb re-called the multiplex PCR reads through MiXCR, storing one row per CDR3 protein. The profile shows hundreds of thousands of distinct CDR3 sequences, 15% to 20% of them singletons. The sequencing input was blood. The receptor source for this set is a middle-aged man with Graves' ophthalmopathy.

This clonotype appeared many times. The chain uses TRBV2 and TRBJ1-1, with 11 bases fitting TRBD1. J lost 4 bases, V lost 9 bases, and 10 bases had no gene match. The germline V gene encodes CDR1 SNHLY and CDR2 FYNNEI. The CDR3 runs 15 residues. The CDR3 DNA reads TGTGCCAGTTTTGGACAGGGGGCCGGGGGCACTGAAGCTTTCTTT. Translation gives CASFGQGAGGTEAFF. The full variable domain, with the rest looked up from reference TRBV2 and TRBJ1-1, is EPEVTQTPSHQVTQMGQEVILRCVPISNHLYFYWYRQILGQKVEFLVSFYNNEISEKSEIFDDQFSVERPDGSNFTLKIRSTKLEDSAMYFCASFGQGAGGTEAFFGQGTRLTVV.

V gene TRBV12-3 or TRBV12-4 combines with J gene TRBJ2-3, with a weak D call TRBD2 (5 bases). V lost 5 bases and J lost 3, with 15 bases in between. The CDR3 consists of 15 residues. Here the CDR3 reads CASSDWAGLTDTQYF. CDR3 in DNA: TGTGCCAGCAGTGACTGGGCGGGTCTAACAGATACGCAGTATTTT.

This clonotype was seen many times. The chain links TRBV28 to TRBJ2-1; the D is unclear. Germline CDR1 MDHEN, CDR2 SYDVKM. V lost 5 bases and J 5 bases, leaving 22 bases between the germline ends. The CDR3 length is 17 residues. CDR3 sequence: CASSPPLGRMSHNEQFF. The CDR3 region has the DNA TGTGCCAGCAGTCCCCCGCTAGGTAGGATGAGTCACAATGAGCAGTTCTTC.

Of note for this clonotype: A much larger clone sits a single nucleotide away, making a read error possible. This chain links TRBV30 with TRBJ2-2, with a possible D match to TRBD2 (6 bases). The CDR3 runs 14 residues. Germline V gene sequence: CDR1 GTSNPN, CDR2 SVGIG (reference sequence). This CDR3 is CAWRGLTETGGLFF. The CDR3 nucleotides read TGTGCCTGGAGGGGACTCACAGAAACCGGGGGGCTGTTTTTT.

This clonotype was recorded only once. A single base separates this from a much larger clone, so it may be a read error. V is TRBV5-1 and J is TRBJ1-2, with TRBD1 identical over 7 bases. V was clipped by 3 bases and J by 4 bases; unmatched bases: 6. Germline CDR1 SGHRS, CDR2 YFSETQ. The CDR3 is 14 residues long. For the CDR3, the DNA is TGCGCCAGCAGCTGGACAGGAGGCGGCTATGGCTACACCTTC. Protein product: CASSWTGGGYGYTF.

As concerns this clonotype: A read error may be the cause here, since a much bigger clone is one base away. The CDR3 is CSAPKVSGTDTQYF. CDR3 coding DNA: TGCAGTGCCCCCAAAGTTAGCGGCACAGATACGCAGTATTTT. The rearrangement joins TRBV20-1 to TRBJ2-3; perhaps TRBD2 as D (5 bases). Germline CDR1 DFQATT, CDR2 SNEGSKA (reference sequence). Between the trimmed V and J ends, which lost 6 bases and 1 base, there was a span of 14 bases. The length of the CDR3 is 14 residues.

This clonotype was picked up many times. The chain recombines TRBV5-1 with TRBJ2-7; 10 bases line up with TRBD1. Germline CDR1 is SGHRS and CDR2 is YFSETQ. V lost 3 bases to trimming and J lost 5 bases; unmatched junction nucleotides: 8. The CDR3 covers 15 residues. CDR3 amino acids: CASSSTAGTGDEQYF. In DNA form, the CDR3 reads TGCGCCAGCAGCTCGACCGCCGGGACAGGGGACGAGCAGTACTTC.

This chain links TRBV12-3 or TRBV12-4 with TRBJ1-2; the D gene is possibly TRBD1 (5 bases). The germline V and J ends were trimmed by 2 bases and 1 base, with 11 bases remaining between them. The CDR3 is made up of 15 amino acids. The CDR3 sequence: CASSLLGQLNYGYTF. The CDR3 DNA follows: TGTGCCAGCAGTTTATTAGGACAACTTAACTATGGCTACACCTTC.

A few counts support this clonotype. This sequence joins TRBV27 and TRBJ2-7; possibly TRBD1 or TRBD2 for D (5 bases each). The CDR3 has 16 amino acids. Germline V gene data show CDR1 as MNHEY and CDR2 as SMNVEV (reference sequence). V was trimmed by 5 bases and J by 2 bases, leaving 19 bases between them. The DNA of the CDR3 is TGTGCCAGCAGTCCCGAGTATGGGGGAAGGACCTACGAGCAGTACTTC. Translated: CASSPEYGGRTYEQYF.

This clonotype was counted at least ten times. J is TRBJ2-3 and V is TRBV4-2; 7 bases fit TRBD2. The J segment lost 4 bases and the V segment lost 5 bases, leaving 12 bases of the junction unmatched. This CDR3 is built from 16 residues. The germline CDR1 and CDR2 sequences are LGHNA and YNFKEQ. The CDR3 loop reads CASSSEAGALPDTQYF. Written as DNA, the CDR3 is TGTGCCAGCAGCTCCGAGGCGGGAGCCCTCCCAGATACGCAGTATTTT.

Ten or more counts support this clonotype. The rearrangement links TRBV30 to TRBJ1-2, with D possibly matching TRBD1 (6 bases). V lost 1 base to trimming and J lost 8 bases, with 14 bases between them. CDR3 size: 13 residues. Germline loops: CDR1 GTSNPN, CDR2 SVGIG (reference sequence). Here the CDR3 reads CAWSATGLAGYTF. The CDR3 nucleotides are TGTGCCTGGAGTGCCACAGGGCTAGCAGGCTACACCTTC. The variable domain in full, completed from reference TRBV30 and TRBJ1-2, reads SQTIHQWPATLVQPVGSPLSLECTVEGTSNPNLYWYRQAAGRGLQLLFYSVGIGQISSEVPQNLSASRPQDRQFILSSKKLLLSDSGFYLCAWSATGLAGYTFGSGTRLTVV.

This clonotype occurred a few times. The V gene is TRBV5-8, the J gene TRBJ1-1, with 8 bases identical to TRBD1. CDR3 length: 17 amino acids. CDR1 is SGHTS, CDR2 YDEGEE, per germline. V lost 0 bases and J lost 6; bases outside the gene matches: 13. The CDR3 reads CASSLAGLGRGRPEAFF. The CDR3 DNA reads as TGTGCCAGCAGCTTGGCCGGTCTAGGCAGGGGGCGGCCTGAAGCTTTCTTT.

The chain is built from TRBV20-1 and TRBJ2-1; perhaps TRBD1 as D (7 bases). V lost 0 bases to trimming and J lost 2 bases, with 20 bases between them. The V gene's germline CDR1 is DFQATT and CDR2 SNEGSKA (reference sequence). CDR3 size: 18 residues. The CDR3: CSARDPRGWGQPYNEQFF. The CDR3 nucleotides read TGCAGTGCTAGAGATCCCCGGGGGTGGGGACAGCCCTACAATGAGCAGTTCTTC.

This clonotype occurred many times. The chain joins TRBV6-5 to TRBJ1-1, with D hard to call. V dropped 2 bases and J dropped 5 bases, with 12 bases sitting between them. Per the germline V gene, CDR1 is MNHEY and CDR2 is SVGAGI. The CDR3 runs to 14 residues. The CDR3 loop is CASSYGIGVTEAFF. The CDR3 region has the DNA TGTGCCAGCAGTTACGGGATCGGGGTGACTGAAGCTTTCTTT.

The V call is TRBV9, the J call TRBJ1-2, with no clear D. Looked up from germline, CDR1 is SGDLS and CDR2 is YYNGEE. V lost 5 bases and J lost 4, with 15 bases in between. This CDR3 contains 14 residues. The CDR3 loop reads CASRPTGSGYGYTF. The DNA of the CDR3 is TGTGCCAGCAGACCCACGGGCAGTGGCTATGGCTACACCTTC. Full variable domain (outside the CDR3, taken from reference TRBV9 and TRBJ1-2): DSGVTQTPKHLITATGQRVTLRCSPRSGDLSVYWYQQSLDQGLQFLIQYYNGEERAKGNILERFSAQQFPDLHSELNLSSLELGDSALYFCASRPTGSGYGYTFGSGTRLTVV.

This clonotype has ten or more counts. This chain uses TRBV30 with TRBJ1-1, with D perhaps matching TRBD1 (5 bases). V was pared by 5 bases and J by 3 bases, with 10 bases between. CDR1 is GTSNPN and CDR2 is SVGIG in the germline V gene (reference sequence). This CDR3 has 12 residues. The CDR3 DNA follows: TGTGCCTGGTTCGCAGGGTACACTGAAGCTTTCTTT. It translates to CAWFAGYTEAFF.

This chain links TRBV28 with TRBJ2-3; a possible D gene is TRBD1 (5 bases). Trimming left V 6 bases short and J 0 bases short, with 16 bases between. Germline CDR1 MDHEN, CDR2 SYDVKM. The CDR3 has 16 amino acids. CDR3 protein: CASSPWGGASTDTQYF. The CDR3 nucleotides read TGTGCCAGCAGCCCATGGGGCGGAGCTAGCACAGATACGCAGTATTTT.

The rearrangement uses TRBV6-2 or TRBV6-3 and TRBJ1-6; D call uncertain. V was clipped by 2 bases and J by 14 bases, with 10 bases between them. Germline values: CDR1 MNHEY, CDR2 SVGEGT. The CDR3 totals 12 residues. The CDR3 is CASSYRTSALHF. As DNA, the CDR3 is TGTGCCAGCAGTTACCGGACTTCGGCCCTCCACTTT.

This clonotype occurred many times. The rearrangement uses TRBV20-1 and TRBJ2-5, with D tentatively TRBD1 or TRBD2 (6 bases each). Germline V gene sequence: CDR1 DFQATT, CDR2 SNEGSKA (reference sequence). V lost 0 bases and J 5 bases, leaving 13 bases between the germline ends. This CDR3 comprises 14 residues. CDR3 in DNA: TGCAGTGCTAGAGATATGGGGGGCAGGGAGACCCAGTACTTC. Its protein is CSARDMGGRETQYF.

The chain carries TRBV18 and TRBJ1-1; possibly TRBD1 for D (6 bases). Germline V gene sequence: CDR1 KGHSH, CDR2 LQKENI. V gave up 3 bases and J gave up 3 bases, with 17 bases separating them. The CDR3 runs 16 residues. The CDR3 DNA reads TGTGCCAGCTCACCGGGGGGGCGGACGGTGTACACTGAAGCTTTCTTT. It encodes CASSPGGRTVYTEAFF.

The V and J genes are TRBV19 and TRBJ2-5, with 14 nucleotides matching TRBD2. Germline CDR1 is LNHDA and CDR2 is SQIVND (reference sequence). The CDR3 spans 15 residues. J was trimmed by 5 bases and V by 7 bases; bases with no gene match: 6. This CDR3 reads CASTVGLAGGETQYF. The CDR3 DNA is TGTGCCAGTACCGTAGGACTAGCGGGAGGTGAGACCCAGTACTTC. The whole variable domain, remainder taken from reference TRBV19 and TRBJ2-5, is DGGITQSPKYLFRKEGQNVTLSCEQNLNHDAMYWYRQDPGQGLRLIYYSQIVNDFQKGDIAEGYSVSREKKESFPLTVTSAQKNPTAFYLCASTVGLAGGETQYFGPGTRLLVL.

This rearrangement joins TRBV27 to TRBJ2-7; D is ambiguous. The CDR3 runs to 12 residues. V shed 5 bases and J shed 9 bases, with 14 bases lying between them. Germline CDR1 reads MNHEY; CDR2 reads SMNVEV (reference sequence). The CDR3 DNA sequence: TGTGCCAGCAGTCCAGGCTTGCGCGGGCAGTACTTC. As protein: CASSPGLRGQYF.

This clonotype was counted many times. This chain uses TRBV2 with TRBJ2-5; 7 positions agree with TRBD2. This CDR3 is 15 amino acids long. The V segment lost 4 bases and the J segment 1 base; nucleotides outside the gene matches: 6. Germline V gene sequence: CDR1 SNHLY, CDR2 FYNNEI. The CDR3 reads CASSGTGGIQETQYF. CDR3 in DNA: TGTGCCAGCAGTGGGACCGGGGGGATCCAAGAGACCCAGTACTTC.

This clonotype was seen many times. This rearrangement joins TRBV7-2 to TRBJ2-1; 13 bases are shared with TRBD2. The CDR3 loop spans 17 amino acids. The junction had 10 bases not matched to a gene; V was cut back by 4 bases and J by 7 bases. Per the germline V gene, CDR1 is SGHTA and CDR2 is FQGNSA. CDR3 sequence: CASSSRTSGSFGNEQFF. CDR3 sequence (DNA): TGTGCCAGCAGCTCAAGGACTAGCGGGAGCTTCGGGAATGAGCAGTTCTTC.

The chain has TRBV20-1 and TRBJ2-3; 14 positions match TRBD2. J gave up 1 base and V 6 bases, and 3 bases lay outside the gene matches. In germline, CDR1 is DFQATT, CDR2 SNEGSKA (reference sequence). The CDR3 loop spans 15 amino acids. The DNA for the CDR3 is TGCAGTGCCGGGGGACTAGCGGGAGGCACAGATACGCAGTATTTT. It codes for CSAGGLAGGTDTQYF.